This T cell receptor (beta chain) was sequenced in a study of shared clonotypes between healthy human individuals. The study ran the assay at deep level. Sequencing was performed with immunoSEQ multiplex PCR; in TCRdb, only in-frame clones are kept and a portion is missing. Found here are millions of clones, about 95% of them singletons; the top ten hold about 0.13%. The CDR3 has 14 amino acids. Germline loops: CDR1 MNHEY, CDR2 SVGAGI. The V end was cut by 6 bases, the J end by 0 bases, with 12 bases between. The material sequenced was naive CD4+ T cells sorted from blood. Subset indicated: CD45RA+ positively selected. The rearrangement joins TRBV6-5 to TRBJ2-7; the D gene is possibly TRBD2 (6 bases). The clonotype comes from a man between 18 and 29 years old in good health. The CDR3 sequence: CASSAGGSSYEQYF. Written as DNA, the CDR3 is TGTGCCAGCAGCGCCGGGGGATCCTCCTACGAGCAGTACTTC.